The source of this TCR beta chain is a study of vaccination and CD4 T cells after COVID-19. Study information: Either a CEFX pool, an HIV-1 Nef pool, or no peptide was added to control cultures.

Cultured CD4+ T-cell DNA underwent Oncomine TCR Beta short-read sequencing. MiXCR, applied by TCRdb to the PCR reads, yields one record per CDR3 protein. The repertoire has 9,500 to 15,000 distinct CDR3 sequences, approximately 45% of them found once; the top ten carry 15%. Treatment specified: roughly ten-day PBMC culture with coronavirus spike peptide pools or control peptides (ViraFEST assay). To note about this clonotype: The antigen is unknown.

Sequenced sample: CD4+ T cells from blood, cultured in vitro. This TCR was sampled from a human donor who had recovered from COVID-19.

The CDR3 DNA is TGTGCCAGCAGCTTATTTGACAGACGAATAACAGATACGCAGTATTTT. It translates to CASSLFDRRITDTQYF. This chain uses TRBV7-9 with TRBJ2-3; TRBD1 might be the D (5 bases). The CDR3 loop spans 16 amino acids. Germline V gene sequence: CDR1 SEHNR, CDR2 FQNEAQ (reference sequence). Trimming removed 2 bases at V and 3 bases at J, with 15 bases between.